The present TCR beta chain was sequenced within a study of T cell changes during pregnancy in multiple sclerosis. Generated by immunoSEQ multiplex PCR, the TCRdb table keeps only in-frame clones and is missing some. The sample lists 85,000 to 100,000 clones, approximately 92% occurring once. The CDR3 extends over 16 amino acids. Looked up from germline, CDR1 is KGHSH and CDR2 is LQKENI. The V and J ends lost 2 bases and 6 bases, in that order; junction bases with no gene match: 13. This receptor was identified in a female donor with multiple sclerosis, enrolled in a pregnancy study. The rearrangement joins TRBV18 to TRBJ2-7, with 7 positions matching TRBD1. Sequencing was performed on peripheral blood, taken in the first trimester of pregnancy. The CDR3 sequence is CASSPTAGDRGVEQYF. The CDR3 DNA reads as TGTGCCAGCTCACCAACCGCTGGGGACAGAGGTGTCGAGCAGTACTTC.